This passage covers 23 T cell receptor beta chains from one sample sequenced in a study of cytotoxic CD8 clonotypes in ibrutinib-treated CLL. Clones were sequenced by immunoSEQ multiplex PCR, and TCRdb holds only the in-frame ones, with some missing. Here the sample spans about 97,000 clones, 60% to 80% being singletons. Here the sequenced sample was PBMCs, taken after 24 months of ibrutinib treatment. All receptors come from a human donor with chronic lymphocytic leukemia.

Comments on this clone: In the same sample, other DNA sequences code for this CDR3. The chain has TRBV28 and TRBJ2-5; 7 bases map to TRBD1. The germline CDR1 and CDR2 sequences are MDHEN and SYDVKM. The CDR3 contains 14 residues. V was clipped by 3 bases and J by 4 bases; unmatched bases: 5. The CDR3 region has the DNA TGTGCCAGCAGTTTTCGAGCAGGGGGAGAGACCCAGTACTTC. It encodes CASSFRAGGETQYF.

The chain combines TRBV6-1 with TRBJ2-1, with D tentatively TRBD2 (6 bases). The germline gives CDR1 MNHNS, CDR2 SASEGT. The CDR3 is 14 amino acids. Trimming removed 10 bases at V and 2 bases at J, with 15 bases between. CDR3 in DNA: TGTGCCACCCTGATGGGGGAGGCCTACAATGAGCAGTTCTTC. Translated: CATLMGEAYNEQFF.

The chain employs TRBV30 and TRBJ1-2, with a weak D call TRBD1 (5 bases). Trimming removed 7 bases at V and 8 bases at J, with 17 bases between. CDR3 length: 12 amino acids. Looked up from germline, CDR1 is GTSNPN and CDR2 is SVGIG (reference sequence). CDR3 region: CAYSRQSRGYTF. The CDR3 region has the DNA TGTGCCTACTCCCGACAGTCCCGGGGCTACACCTTC. The complete variable domain, with remaining parts taken from reference TRBV30 and TRBJ1-2, reads SQTIHQWPATLVQPVGSPLSLECTVEGTSNPNLYWYRQAAGRGLQLLFYSVGIGQISSEVPQNLSASRPQDRQFILSSKKLLLSDSGFYLCAYSRQSRGYTFGSGTRLTVV.

The chain couples TRBV5-1 to TRBJ1-1; TRBD1 might be the D (6 bases). Germline V gene sequence: CDR1 SGHRS, CDR2 YFSETQ. With 1 base removed from V and 1 base from J, the gap between germline ends came to 11 bases. This CDR3 has 15 residues. CDR3 nucleotide sequence: TGCGCCAGCAGCTTGTGGCCAGGGGCGAACACTGAAGCTTTCTTT. It specifies CASSLWPGANTEAFF.

The rearrangement uses TRBV5-1 and TRBJ1-2; 7 bases map to TRBD1. The CDR3 runs to 13 residues. Germline values: CDR1 SGHRS, CDR2 YFSETQ. Unmatched junction bases numbered 4, after V lost 0 bases and J lost 8 bases. The CDR3 loop reads CASSLEPGQGYTF. DNA for the CDR3: TGCGCCAGCAGCTTGGAACCGGGACAGGGCTACACCTTC. The entire variable domain, with the rest obtained from reference TRBV5-1 and TRBJ1-2, is as follows: KAGVTQTPRYLIKTRGQQVTLSCSPISGHRSVSWYQQTPGQGLQFLFEYFSETQRNKGNFPGRFSGRQFSNSRSEMNVSTLELGDSALYLCASSLEPGQGYTFGSGTRLTVV.

The gene calls are TRBV5-1 and TRBJ1-1; D possibly corresponds to TRBD1 (5 bases). Germline V lookup: CDR1 SGHRS, CDR2 YFSETQ. This CDR3 comprises 14 residues. Trimming pared 1 base from V and 2 bases from J, leaving 9 bases between. In DNA, the CDR3 is TGCGCCAGCAGCTTGAGGGGTCAAAACACTGAAGCTTTCTTT. As protein: CASSLRGQNTEAFF.

The chain has TRBV27 and TRBJ2-7, with D possibly TRBD1 on 6 matching bases. This CDR3 has 14 residues. The V end was cut by 6 bases, the J end by 2 bases, with 14 bases between. Germline V gene lookup returns CDR1 MNHEY and CDR2 SMNVEV (reference sequence). The CDR3 DNA is TGTGCCAGCAGCGAGAGGACAGCCCCCTACGAGCAGTACTTC. This encodes CASSERTAPYEQYF.

J is TRBJ2-5 and V is TRBV19; D is perhaps TRBD2 (6 bases). The CDR3 runs to 17 residues. From germline, CDR1 is LNHDA and CDR2 SQIVND (reference sequence). V lost 4 bases, J lost 7 bases, and 25 bases lay in between. The CDR3 sequence: CASSRRPAAGGVWTQYF. The CDR3 region has the DNA TGTGCCAGTAGTAGGAGGCCCGCGGCAGGCGGGGTGTGGACCCAGTACTTC.

The chain combines TRBV6-4 with TRBJ2-1; D is perhaps TRBD2 (6 bases). Between the trimmed V and J ends, which lost 4 bases and 0 bases, there was a span of 13 bases. In germline, CDR1 is MRHNA, CDR2 SNTAGT. CDR3 length equals 16 residues. DNA for the CDR3: TGTGCCAGCAGTGTGGAGGGCACCGTCTCCTACAATGAGCAGTTCTTC. Protein: CASSVEGTVSYNEQFF.

The gene calls are TRBV19 and TRBJ2-7; 9 bases agree with TRBD1. The CDR3 sequence is 16 residues long. Trimming removed 5 bases from V and 3 bases from J; junction bases left unmatched: 11. Germline-derived CDR1 and CDR2 are LNHDA and SQIVND (reference sequence). DNA for the CDR3: TGTGCCAGTAGTTCTCTCCGGGACAGGGCCCACTACGAGCAGTACTTC. Amino acids: CASSSLRDRAHYEQYF.

This chain joins TRBV11-3 and TRBJ2-7; perhaps D is TRBD1 or TRBD2 (5 bases each). The V gene's germline CDR1 is SGHNT and CDR2 YENEEA. The CDR3 has 13 residues. Trimming shortened V by 3 bases and J by 3 bases, and 9 bases separated the two germline ends. As DNA, the CDR3 is TGTGCCAGCAGCTTGGGACGGGACTACGAGCAGTACTTC. This codes for CASSLGRDYEQYF.

The chain uses TRBV18 and TRBJ2-7; D ambiguous. This CDR3 spans 14 amino acids. V lost 0 bases, J lost 3 bases, and 9 bases lay in between. Germline V gene lookup returns CDR1 KGHSH and CDR2 LQKENI. Here the CDR3 reads CASSPPLHNYEQYF. CDR3 nucleotide sequence: TGTGCCAGCTCACCACCCCTGCACAACTACGAGCAGTACTTC. The full variable domain, with the rest looked up from reference TRBV18 and TRBJ2-7, is NAGVMQNPRHLVRRRGQEARLRCSPMKGHSHVYWYRQLPEEGLKFMVYLQKENIIDESGMPKERFSAEFPKEGPSILRIQQVVRGDSAAYFCASSPPLHNYEQYFGPGTRLTVT.

The V and J genes are TRBV29-1 and TRBJ2-1; D unclear. V lost 4 bases and J 7 bases, leaving 11 bases between the germline ends. This CDR3 has 12 residues. Per the germline V gene, CDR1 is SQVTM and CDR2 is ANQGSEA. The CDR3 is CSVGAYKNEQFF. The CDR3 nucleotides read TGCAGCGTTGGTGCTTATAAGAATGAGCAGTTCTTC.

The chain is built from TRBV27 and TRBJ2-6, with 10 bases lining up with TRBD2. The V gene's germline CDR1 is MNHEY and CDR2 SMNVEV (reference sequence). This CDR3 region has 17 residues. With V trimmed by 3 bases and J by 3 bases, 5 bases remained unmatched. The CDR3 sequence: CASSFLAGEFGANVLTF. Written as DNA, the CDR3 is TGTGCCAGCAGTTTCCTAGCGGGAGAATTTGGGGCCAACGTCCTGACTTTC.

The chain uses TRBV18 and TRBJ1-4, with a possible D match to TRBD1 (5 bases). Germline V gene sequence: CDR1 KGHSH, CDR2 LQKENI. V shed 3 bases and J shed 0 bases, with 5 bases lying between them. The CDR3 is 14 amino acids. The CDR3 nucleotides are TGTGCCAGCTCACCGACAGCAACTAATGAAAAACTGTTTTTT. Translation: CASSPTATNEKLFF.

The CDR3 coding sequence is TGTGCCAGTAGTATAGAGGTAGGTTACGAGCAGTACTTC. Protein: CASSIEVGYEQYF. V gene TRBV19 combines with J gene TRBJ2-7; D unresolved. Per germline, CDR1 LNHDA and CDR2 SQIVND (reference sequence). The CDR3 runs 13 residues. Trimming cost V 0 bases and J 4 bases, with 7 bases left between them.

The CDR3 reads CASSWTGDQPQHF. For the CDR3, the DNA is TGTGCCAGCAGTTGGACAGGGGATCAGCCCCAGCATTTT. The genes are TRBV6-5 and TRBJ1-5; TRBD1 agrees at 9 bases. There are 13 residues in the CDR3. Germline V gene data show CDR1 as MNHEY and CDR2 as SVGAGI. The trim removed 4 bases at V and 5 bases at J, leaving 0 bases unmatched.

The rearrangement links TRBV7-2 to TRBJ2-1; D remains ambiguous. Looked up from germline, CDR1 is SGHTA and CDR2 is FQGNSA. The CDR3 length is 16 residues. Trimming removed 1 base from V and 0 bases from J, with 10 bases in between. CDR3 loop: CASSLVGSSSYNEQFF. For the CDR3, the DNA is TGTGCCAGCAGCTTAGTGGGCTCGAGCTCCTACAATGAGCAGTTCTTC.

This clone was seen just once. V gene TRBV9 combines with J gene TRBJ2-1, with D maybe TRBD2 (6 bases). In germline, CDR1 is SGDLS, CDR2 YYNGEE. V was pared by 3 bases and J by 0 bases, with 10 bases between. The CDR3 sequence is 15 residues long. CDR3 in DNA: TGTGCCAGCAGCGCCATGGGGGGCTCCTACAATGAGCAGTTCTTC. Translating it yields CASSAMGGSYNEQFF.

This clone occurred a few times. The rearrangement uses TRBV6-1 and TRBJ2-1; D could derive from TRBD1 or TRBD2 (5 bases each). With 4 bases removed from V and 1 base from J, the gap between germline ends came to 8 bases. CDR3 length equals 14 residues. From germline, CDR1 is MNHNS and CDR2 SASEGT. The CDR3 DNA is TGTGCCAGCAGTGTTGGGGGTTCCTACAATGAGCAGTTCTTC. This sequence encodes CASSVGGSYNEQFF.

The chain links TRBV27 to TRBJ2-7, with D perhaps TRBD1 or TRBD2 (5 bases each). Trimming shortened V by 7 bases and J by 7 bases, and 17 bases separated the two germline ends. Germline values: CDR1 MNHEY, CDR2 SMNVEV (reference sequence). The CDR3 is 13 amino acids. The CDR3 is CASTPWGTQEQYF. The CDR3 nucleotides are TGTGCCAGCACCCCTTGGGGGACGCAAGAGCAGTACTTC.

The V and J genes are TRBV9 and TRBJ2-7, with D unresolved. V lost 2 bases and J 5 bases, leaving 14 bases between the germline ends. The CDR3 extends over 14 amino acids. Germline CDR1 SGDLS, CDR2 YYNGEE. The CDR3 nucleotides read TGTGCCAGCAGCGTCAGTCTGGGATCCCACGAGCAGTACTTC. Amino acids: CASSVSLGSHEQYF. The whole variable domain, filled in from reference TRBV9 and TRBJ2-7, reads DSGVTQTPKHLITATGQRVTLRCSPRSGDLSVYWYQQSLDQGLQFLIQYYNGEERAKGNILERFSAQQFPDLHSELNLSSLELGDSALYFCASSVSLGSHEQYFGPGTRLTVT.

V gene TRBV5-6 combines with J gene TRBJ2-1; 9 bases are shared with TRBD2. Germline CDR1 reads SGHDT; CDR2 reads YYEEEE. After removal of 4 bases from V and 6 bases from J, the junction contained 8 bases not matched to a gene. The length of the CDR3 is 15 residues. The CDR3 coding sequence is TGTGCCAGCAGCCCGGGACTAGCAAGTCGCAATGAGCAGTTCTTC. Translated: CASSPGLASRNEQFF.